The 16 T cell receptor beta chains presented below share a single source sample, sequenced in a study of blood T cell repertoires in COVID-19. This table comes from immunoSEQ multiplex PCR, and its TCRdb copy is limited to in-frame clones, with some not included. This repertoire shows around 150,000 clones, around four fifths found once; its top ten account for 22%. The sequenced sample was peripheral blood. These receptors came from a woman of 80 years or more with acute or convalescent COVID-19.

This sequence joins TRBV7-9 and TRBJ2-1; D unclear. The germline V gene has CDR1 SEHNR and CDR2 FQNEAQ (reference sequence). CDR3 length equals 11 residues. The germline V and J ends were trimmed by 5 bases and 10 bases, with 9 bases remaining between them. The CDR3 loop is CASSKLAEQFF. The CDR3 DNA reads as TGTGCCAGCAGCAAACTTGCGGAGCAGTTCTTC.

In its sample, this clone was seen a few times. V gene TRBV19 combines with J gene TRBJ2-1; maybe TRBD1 (5 bases). V was trimmed by 1 base and J by 6 bases, leaving 10 bases between them. This CDR3 comprises 14 residues. Germline CDR1 LNHDA, CDR2 SQIVND (reference sequence). In nucleotides, the CDR3 is TGTGCCAGTAGTATAGGCCATACAGGCAATGAGCAGTTCTTC. Encoded protein: CASSIGHTGNEQFF. The entire variable domain, with the rest obtained from reference TRBV19 and TRBJ2-1, is as follows: DGGITQSPKYLFRKEGQNVTLSCEQNLNHDAMYWYRQDPGQGLRLIYYSQIVNDFQKGDIAEGYSVSREKKESFPLTVTSAQKNPTAFYLCASSIGHTGNEQFFGPGTRLTVL.

This chain connects TRBV7-2 to TRBJ1-2, with 10 bases that match TRBD1. This CDR3 spans 14 amino acids. Losses at the gene ends were 3 bases for V and 6 bases for J; bases not matched to a gene: 4. The germline gives CDR1 SGHTA, CDR2 FQGNSA. CDR3 sequence: CASSFPGTGDGYTF. CDR3 nucleotides: TGTGCCAGCAGCTTCCCCGGGACAGGGGATGGCTACACCTTC.

The chain combines TRBV6-5 with TRBJ2-7; possibly TRBD1 for D (6 bases). V was cut by 5 bases and J by 9 bases, with 11 bases left in between. Germline CDR1 is MNHEY and CDR2 is SVGAGI. This CDR3 has 11 residues. The CDR3 DNA reads as TGTGCCAGCAGTCAACAGGGCCGGCAGTACTTC. Translating gives CASSQQGRQYF.

This chain connects TRBV7-2 to TRBJ1-5; D gene ambiguous. V was clipped by 3 bases and J by 2 bases, with 8 bases between them. There are 14 residues in the CDR3. Germline V gene sequence: CDR1 SGHTA, CDR2 FQGNSA. CDR3 in amino acids: CASSFDLGNQPQHF. The CDR3 bases are TGTGCCAGCAGCTTCGACTTGGGCAATCAGCCCCAGCATTTT.

The chain combines TRBV18 with TRBJ2-2, with 10 bases aligning to TRBD1. This CDR3 comprises 17 residues. The germline V gene has CDR1 KGHSH and CDR2 LQKENI. J gave up 5 bases and V 3 bases, and 9 bases lay outside the gene matches. CDR3 sequence: CASSPILRDRGTGELFF. DNA of the CDR3: TGTGCCAGCTCACCGATCCTACGGGACAGGGGTACCGGGGAGCTGTTTTTT.

The rearrangement joins TRBV5-6 to TRBJ1-5; 8 nucleotides line up with TRBD1. CDR3 length: 15 amino acids. V dropped 2 bases and J dropped 0; count of bases not matched to a gene: 1. The germline V gene has CDR1 SGHDT and CDR2 YYEEEE. CDR3 nucleotide sequence: TGTGCCAGCAGCTTCAGGGGGCTTAGCAATCAGCCCCAGCATTTT. Translating it yields CASSFRGLSNQPQHF.

This CDR3 reads CASRTTGTSVNEQFF. The CDR3 DNA follows: TGTGCCAGCAGGACAACCGGGACTAGCGTGAATGAGCAGTTCTTC. The J gene is TRBJ2-1, the V gene TRBV11-2; the match to TRBD2 covers 10 bases. The CDR3 loop spans 15 amino acids. Trimming cost V 6 bases and J 7 bases; bases outside gene matches: 9. Germline V CDR1 and CDR2: SGHAT, FQNNGV.

This rearrangement joins TRBV14 to TRBJ2-3, with TRBD1 matching over 7 bases. CDR1 and CDR2 from the germline V gene are SGHDN and FVKESK. This CDR3 is 15 amino acids long. Losses at the gene ends were 0 bases for V and 5 bases for J; bases not matched to a gene: 5. The CDR3 reads CASSQDLGTEDTQYF. CDR3 in DNA: TGTGCCAGCAGCCAAGATCTGGGGACAGAAGATACGCAGTATTTT.

This sequence joins TRBV5-4 and TRBJ2-3; 12 positions agree with TRBD2. The germline V gene encodes CDR1 SGHNT and CDR2 YYREEE (reference sequence). The CDR3 totals 17 residues. The junction had 6 bases not matched to a gene; V was cut back by 4 bases and J by 0 bases. CDR3 sequence (DNA): TGTGCCAGCAGCAAGTCCGGGACTAGCGGGAGCACAGATACGCAGTATTTT. Its translation: CASSKSGTSGSTDTQYF. Supplemented by reference TRBV5-4 and TRBJ2-3, the full variable domain reads ETGVTQSPTHLIKTRGQQVTLRCSSQSGHNTVSWYQQALGQGPQFIFQYYREEENGRGNFPPRFSGLQFPNYSSELNVNALELDDSALYLCASSKSGTSGSTDTQYFGPGTRLTVL.

The chain is built from TRBV6-5 and TRBJ2-7; 9 nucleotides align to TRBD1. CDR1 and CDR2 from the germline V gene are MNHEY and SVGAGI. The CDR3 loop spans 15 amino acids. Losses at the gene ends were 0 bases for V and 1 base for J; bases not matched to a gene: 1. The CDR3 protein is CASSYSGTGSYEQYF. The CDR3 region has the DNA TGTGCCAGCAGTTACTCTGGGACAGGGTCCTACGAGCAGTACTTC.

The rearrangement joins TRBV7-2 to TRBJ1-1; TRBD1 is a possible D gene (5 bases). From germline, CDR1 is SGHTA and CDR2 FQGNSA. CDR3 length: 14 amino acids. Trimming removed 2 bases at V and 3 bases at J, with 10 bases between. In DNA, the CDR3 is TGTGCCAGCAGCTTATCAGTCAGGGACACTGAAGCTTTCTTT. Amino acids: CASSLSVRDTEAFF.

This chain joins TRBV5-6 and TRBJ1-1; perhaps TRBD1 as D (6 bases). The length of the CDR3 is 16 residues. The V end was cut by 9 bases, the J end by 0 bases, with 21 bases between. Germline assignment: CDR1 SGHDT and CDR2 YYEEEE. CDR3 in amino acids: CATTVWGGGLNTEAFF. CDR3 in DNA: TGTGCCACCACCGTATGGGGGGGCGGACTGAACACTGAAGCTTTCTTT.

The V and J genes are TRBV5-1 and TRBJ2-5; tentatively, D is TRBD2 (5 bases). The CDR3 is made up of 15 amino acids. The germline V gene has CDR1 SGHRS and CDR2 YFSETQ. Between the trimmed V and J ends, which lost 0 bases and 1 base, there was a span of 10 bases. The CDR3 loop reads CASSLAVGSQETQYF. The DNA for the CDR3 is TGCGCCAGCAGCTTGGCGGTAGGGAGCCAAGAGACCCAGTACTTC.

V usage is TRBV7-9 and J usage is TRBJ2-7; 8 nucleotides align to TRBD1. With V trimmed by 4 bases and J by 2 bases, 7 bases remained unmatched. Germline loops: CDR1 SEHNR, CDR2 FQNEAQ (reference sequence). The CDR3 has 15 residues. The CDR3: CASSSTGTGPYEQYF. CDR3 in DNA: TGTGCCAGCAGCTCTACCGGGACAGGACCCTACGAGCAGTACTTC.

CDR3 in amino acids: CASTRGRTYEQYF. The CDR3 nucleotides are TGTGCCAGCACCAGGGGCAGGACCTACGAGCAGTACTTC. This sequence joins TRBV3-1 (or the pseudogene TRBV3-2) and TRBJ2-7; D is perhaps TRBD1 (6 bases). The CDR3 runs 13 residues. Germline loops: CDR1 LGHDT, CDR2 YNNKEL (reference sequence). Trimming took 7 bases from V and 2 from J, leaving 12 bases between them.